This is a list of T cell receptor beta chains from one sample in a study of cytomegalovirus exposure and HLA in healthy donors. Sequencing was performed with immunoSEQ multiplex PCR; in TCRdb, only in-frame clones are kept and a portion is missing. The data show 130,000 to 150,000 clones, roughly 88% seen once. Sequenced material: PBMCs. These receptors all come from a young woman in good health and CMV-seropositive. The CDR3 runs from the conserved cysteine through the conserved F or W. The D gene is left open where the match is weak. The listing skips clone size in some rows; elsewhere it reads once, few, many or a size class.

J gene | D gene | V gene | clone size | CDR3 protein | CDR3 DNA
TRBJ2-6 | NA | TRBV11-1 | NA | CASSQPGSGANVLTF | TGTGCCAGCAGCCAACCAGGTTCTGGGGCCAACGTCCTGACTTTC
TRBJ1-5 | NA | TRBV4-1 | NA | CASSREQGRQHF | TGCGCCAGCAGCAGAGAACAGGGACGCCAGCATTTT
TRBJ1-5 | TRBD1 | TRBV2 | once | CASSEGTGLSGNQPQHF | TGTGCCAGCAGTGAAGGGACAGGTTTATCGGGCAATCAGCCCCAGCATTTT
TRBJ1-5 | NA | TRBV30 | NA | CAWNRGGKELQHF | TGTGCCTGGAATCGGGGGGGGAAGGAGCTCCAGCATTTT
TRBJ1-2 | TRBD1 | TRBV19 | NA | CASSLFSGDRGYTF | TGTGCCAGTAGCCTCTTCTCAGGGGACAGAGGCTACACCTTC
TRBJ2-1 | TRBD1 | TRBV5-6 | NA | CASSAGLGQWFF | TGTGCCAGCAGCGCCGGCTTGGGACAGTGGTTCTTC
TRBJ2-3 | TRBD1 | TRBV10-1 | NA | CASRDRETDTQYF | TGCGCCAGCAGGGACAGGGAAACAGATACGCAGTATTTT
TRBJ1-2 | TRBD1 | TRBV6-5 | NA | CASSEAGQGDGYTF | TGTGCCAGCAGCGAGGCGGGACAGGGAGATGGCTACACCTTC
TRBJ2-1 | NA | TRBV10-3 | NA | CAISGSHNEQFF | TGTGCCATCAGCGGGAGCCACAATGAGCAGTTCTTC
TRBJ1-2 | NA | TRBV19 | once | CASSIDHQGITYGYTF | TGTGCCAGTAGTATAGATCACCAGGGGATCACCTATGGCTACACCTTC